Following are 31 T cell receptor beta chains from one sample sequenced in a study of shared clonotypes between healthy human individuals. Profiling relied on immunoSEQ multiplex PCR, and the TCRdb table lists in-frame clones only, not all of them. The sample carries some 580,000 clones, 95% to 98% recorded once. Terminally differentiated effector memory CD45RA+ cells were excluded by CCR7 positive selection of CD45RO-negative cells. Sequencing used naive CD8+ T cells sorted from blood. Receptors were obtained from a man aged 30-40 years in good health.

The V and J genes are TRBV10-1 and TRBJ2-7; 8 bases line up with TRBD1. The CDR3 runs 13 residues. Per the germline V gene, CDR1 is WNHNN and CDR2 is SYGVQD (reference sequence). The J segment lost 4 bases and the V segment lost 2 bases, leaving 1 base of the junction unmatched. The chain's CDR3 is CASSEGTGYEQYF. The CDR3 DNA reads TGCGCCAGCAGTGAGGGGACAGGATACGAGCAGTACTTC.

The chain has TRBV7-9 and TRBJ2-7; no reliable D call. The ends were cut back, 2 bases at V and 0 bases at J, with 8 bases in the middle. The CDR3 is made up of 14 amino acids. Per the germline V gene, CDR1 is SEHNR and CDR2 is FQNEAQ (reference sequence). CDR3 region: CASSLTASSYEQYF. Written as DNA, the CDR3 is TGTGCCAGCAGCTTAACTGCCAGCTCCTACGAGCAGTACTTC.

The rearrangement links TRBV7-8 to TRBJ2-2; weak D call: TRBD2 (5 bases). Germline CDR1 SGHVS, CDR2 FQNEAQ. Trimming shortened V by 2 bases and J by 10 bases, and 14 bases separated the two germline ends. The CDR3 spans 14 residues. In nucleotides, the CDR3 is TGTGCCAGCAGCTTACTATCAGCGGCTGCGGAGCTGTTTTTT. This encodes CASSLLSAAAELFF.

Turning to this clone: This sample includes further DNA sequences coding for the same CDR3. The V call is TRBV7-9, the J call TRBJ2-7, with D possibly being TRBD2 (5 bases). Germline V gene sequence: CDR1 SEHNR, CDR2 FQNEAQ (reference sequence). This CDR3 is 13 amino acids long. V was clipped by 1 base and J by 5 bases, with 9 bases between them. Here the CDR3 DNA reads TGTGCCAGCAGCTTAGGAAGCGGAAACGAGCAGTACTTC. Encoded protein: CASSLGSGNEQYF.

The gene calls are TRBV29-1 and TRBJ2-7; D perhaps matches TRBD1 (6 bases). This CDR3 comprises 12 residues. V dropped 4 bases and J dropped 2 bases, with 9 bases sitting between them. Germline V gives CDR1 SQVTM, CDR2 ANQGSEA. In DNA, the CDR3 is TGCAGCGTTGTTCAGGGGACCTACGAGCAGTACTTC. Protein: CSVVQGTYEQYF.

The V gene is TRBV27, the J gene TRBJ2-6; TRBD1 is a possible D gene (6 bases). The CDR3 totals 18 residues. Trimming took 3 bases from V and 0 from J, leaving 15 bases between them. Germline assignment: CDR1 MNHEY and CDR2 SMNVEV (reference sequence). CDR3 sequence (DNA): TGTGCCAGCAGTTTTTTCCTGACAGGTCACTCTGGGGCCAACGTCCTGACTTTC. Translation: CASSFFLTGHSGANVLTF.

The rearrangement joins TRBV27 to TRBJ1-5; a possible D gene is TRBD1 (5 bases). Trimming removed 6 bases at V and 4 bases at J, with 16 bases between. Looked up from germline, CDR1 is MNHEY and CDR2 is SMNVEV (reference sequence). The CDR3 spans 15 residues. The CDR3 spells CASSPSGGRNQPQHF. CDR3 nucleotide sequence: TGTGCCAGCAGCCCCTCGGGGGGGAGGAATCAGCCCCAGCATTTT.

The V gene is TRBV18, the J gene TRBJ2-7; D is uncertain. The CDR3 is made up of 15 amino acids. Germline CDR1 reads KGHSH; CDR2 reads LQKENI. Deletions cut 3 bases from V and 2 bases from J, with 14 bases between. In nucleotides, the CDR3 is TGTGCCAGCTCACCCCACGTTGACGTTGCCTACGAGCAGTACTTC. As protein: CASSPHVDVAYEQYF.

The chain employs TRBV5-1 and TRBJ2-1; 12 bases are shared with TRBD2. Germline assignment: CDR1 SGHRS and CDR2 YFSETQ. There are 17 residues in the CDR3. V lost 1 base to trimming and J lost 6 bases; unmatched junction nucleotides: 8. The CDR3 DNA reads TGCGCCAGCAGCTTGATCCTAGCGGGAGGGCCCTCCAATGAGCAGTTCTTC. Its protein is CASSLILAGGPSNEQFF.

The gene calls are TRBV14 and TRBJ1-2; 8 bases match TRBD1. Germline V gives CDR1 SGHDN, CDR2 FVKESK. The CDR3 runs to 16 residues. V was pared by 3 bases and J by 4 bases, with 10 bases of the junction left unmatched. CDR3 bases: TGTGCCAGCAGCCATCCCGCAGGGGGCGGAAGCTATGGCTACACCTTC. Translated: CASSHPAGGGSYGYTF.

The genes are TRBV5-5 and TRBJ1-5, with no clear D. Germline values: CDR1 SGHKS, CDR2 YYEKEE (reference sequence). The V end lost 0 bases, the J end lost 4 bases, and 8 bases lay between the germline ends. This CDR3 is 14 amino acids long. In DNA, the CDR3 is TGTGCCAGCAGCTTGGAAGCCGGTAATCAGCCCCAGCATTTT. This sequence encodes CASSLEAGNQPQHF.

This rearrangement joins TRBV29-1 to TRBJ2-7; 8 bases are shared with TRBD1. CDR3 length: 14 amino acids. Germline CDR1 is SQVTM and CDR2 is ANQGSEA. V dropped 7 bases and J dropped 3; count of bases not matched to a gene: 11. Written as DNA, the CDR3 is TGCAGCGCCGGTGTTGGGACAGGAGGCTACGAGCAGTACTTC. Residues: CSAGVGTGGYEQYF.

The count of this clone is one. The chain combines TRBV6-6 with TRBJ2-1, with 9 bases aligning to TRBD2. The CDR3 is made up of 16 amino acids. Germline CDR1 MNHNY, CDR2 SVGAGI (reference sequence). V was pared by 6 bases and J by 6 bases, with 12 bases of the junction left unmatched. The CDR3 here is CASRQLAGGPINEQFF. CDR3 nucleotides: TGTGCCAGCAGGCAACTCGCGGGAGGGCCGATCAATGAGCAGTTCTTC.

This chain connects TRBV27 to TRBJ1-1; a weak D match, TRBD1 (5 bases). This CDR3 contains 13 residues. The germline V and J ends were trimmed by 3 bases and 7 bases, with 12 bases remaining between them. Looked up from germline, CDR1 is MNHEY and CDR2 is SMNVEV (reference sequence). The CDR3 region is CASSLGRFFEAFF. The CDR3 region has the DNA TGTGCCAGCAGTTTGGGACGCTTCTTTGAAGCTTTCTTT.

The rearrangement links TRBV29-1 to TRBJ2-1; D is unclear. The CDR3 runs 11 residues. Germline CDR1 is SQVTM and CDR2 is ANQGSEA. Trimming took 3 bases from V and 7 from J, leaving 7 bases between them. The CDR3 is CSVDSRNEQFF. CDR3 DNA sequence: TGCAGCGTTGACAGTCGGAATGAGCAGTTCTTC.

The rearrangement links TRBV7-8 to TRBJ2-1; the D gene could be TRBD1 or TRBD2 (6 bases each). Trimming stripped 0 bases from V and 7 bases from J, with 16 bases between. This CDR3 comprises 16 residues. The germline CDR1 and CDR2 sequences are SGHVS and FQNEAQ. The CDR3 reads CASSLARSGGGNEQFF. The DNA for the CDR3 is TGTGCCAGCAGCTTAGCGCGAAGCGGAGGGGGGAATGAGCAGTTCTTC.

A few counts support this clone. The chain has TRBV19 and TRBJ1-5, with unresolved D. Trimming removed 0 bases from V and 9 bases from J, with 9 bases in between. The CDR3 has 13 amino acids. The germline V gene has CDR1 LNHDA and CDR2 SQIVND (reference sequence). The CDR3 DNA is TGTGCCAGTAGTATAGAGTGGGCCGGGCCCCAGCATTTT. This translates into CASSIEWAGPQHF.

This clone appeared once. The gene calls are TRBV7-9 and TRBJ1-5; a weak D match, TRBD1 (5 bases). CDR1 and CDR2 (germline): SEHNR, FQNEAQ (reference sequence). The CDR3 loop spans 14 amino acids. Between the trimmed V and J ends, which lost 10 bases and 3 bases, there was a span of 16 bases. CDR3 residues: CATSLGTANQPQHF. The CDR3 region has the DNA TGTGCCACTTCATTAGGGACGGCCAATCAGCCCCAGCATTTT. The full variable domain, rest sourced from reference TRBV7-9 and TRBJ1-5, is DTGVSQNPRHKITKRGQNVTFRCDPISEHNRLYWYRQTLGQGPEFLTYFQNEAQLEKSRLLSDRFSAERPKGSFSTLEIQRTEQGDSAMYLCATSLGTANQPQHFGDGTRLSIL.

V is TRBV29-1 and J is TRBJ2-5; no firm D call. CDR3 length equals 14 residues. V lost 6 bases and J 1 base, leaving 15 bases between the germline ends. Germline CDR1 SQVTM, CDR2 ANQGSEA. CDR3 bases: TGCAGCGTCCCCCTGGACGGACCCCAAGAGACCCAGTACTTC. Protein product: CSVPLDGPQETQYF.

CDR3 DNA sequence: TGTGCCAGCACCTTCGGTTACAATGAGCAGTTCTTC. Translated: CASTFGYNEQFF. The chain carries TRBV6-1 and TRBJ2-1, with D unresolved. Trimming took off 7 bases at V and 4 bases at J, with 8 bases between the two ends. CDR1 and CDR2 from the germline V gene are MNHNS and SASEGT. This CDR3 is built from 12 residues.

Remarks on this clone: The sample holds other DNA sequences that translate to the same CDR3. The rearrangement uses TRBV4-1 and TRBJ2-7, with D uncertain. The CDR3 runs 12 residues. V was cut by 3 bases and J by 3 bases, with 6 bases left in between. CDR1 is MGHRA and CDR2 is YSYEKL in the germline V gene. The CDR3 loop reads CASSQVGYEQYF. The CDR3 coding sequence is TGCGCCAGCAGCCAGGTGGGCTACGAGCAGTACTTC.

In its sample, this clone was seen once. The rearrangement joins TRBV25-1 to TRBJ2-1, with 7 bases matching TRBD2. Per germline, CDR1 MGHDK and CDR2 SYGVNS. This CDR3 comprises 14 residues. With V trimmed by 7 bases and J by 2 bases, 5 bases remained unmatched. CDR3 amino acids: CASTEAGAYNEQFF. For the CDR3, the DNA is TGTGCCAGCACTGAGGCGGGGGCCTACAATGAGCAGTTCTTC.

V usage is TRBV6-5 and J usage is TRBJ2-2; 8 nucleotides align to TRBD1. Per germline, CDR1 MNHEY and CDR2 SVGAGI. The CDR3 runs to 13 residues. V lost 7 bases, J lost 6 bases, and 4 bases stayed unmatched. CDR3 sequence (DNA): TGTGCCAGCACCACGGACAGGGCCGGGGAGCTGTTTTTT. Amino acid sequence: CASTTDRAGELFF.

The chain combines TRBV21-1 with TRBJ2-1; no check of the table's D call, TRBD2, against the DNA was made. TRBV21-1 is flagged as a pseudogene. The CDR3 is made up of 19 amino acids. The CDR3 region is CASSKVEGRRSGRANEQFF. The CDR3 bases are TGTGCCAGCAGCAAAGTGGAAGGGCGGAGAAGCGGGAGGGCCAATGAGCAGTTCTTC.

This chain uses TRBV11-3 with TRBJ2-1; 9 bases are shared with TRBD2. The V segment lost 1 base and the J segment 8 bases; nucleotides outside the gene matches: 9. CDR1 and CDR2 (germline): SGHNT, YENEEA. The length of the CDR3 is 16 residues. The CDR3 sequence is CASSLGGGRAFHEQFF. The CDR3 nucleotides are TGTGCCAGCAGCTTAGGGGGCGGGAGGGCCTTCCATGAGCAGTTCTTC.

The chain has TRBV6-1 and TRBJ2-7; the D call may be TRBD1 or TRBD2 (6 bases each). With 2 bases removed from V and 4 bases from J, the gap between germline ends came to 15 bases. CDR3 length: 15 residues. Germline CDR1 reads MNHNS; CDR2 reads SASEGT. The CDR3 here is CASSELHRGQYEQYF. The CDR3 DNA reads TGTGCCAGCAGTGAATTGCATCGGGGGCAGTACGAGCAGTACTTC.

The chain recombines TRBV7-8 with TRBJ1-5; possibly TRBD1 for D (5 bases). CDR3 length equals 15 residues. Germline CDR1 is SGHVS and CDR2 is FQNEAQ. The V end lost 5 bases, the J end lost 1 base, and 12 bases lay between the germline ends. CDR3 nucleotides: TGTGCCAGCAGCATTGGGACGTCGAGCAATCAGCCCCAGCATTTT. Translating gives CASSIGTSSNQPQHF.

Only one count was recorded for this clone. CDR3 bases: TGTGCCAGCAGTCCCCGGACAGTTTCAATGGGTAGCAATCAGCCCCAGCATTTT. Its protein is CASSPRTVSMGSNQPQHF. V and J are TRBV27 and TRBJ1-5; possible D gene TRBD1, 6 bases. V lost 5 bases to trimming and J lost 0 bases, with 20 bases between them. CDR3 length: 18 amino acids. Germline CDR1 MNHEY, CDR2 SMNVEV (reference sequence).

The rearrangement joins TRBV20-1 to TRBJ2-7, with TRBD1 matching 8 bases. The CDR3 length is 11 residues. Germline V gene lookup returns CDR1 DFQATT and CDR2 SNEGSKA (reference sequence). J was trimmed by 5 bases and V by 3 bases; bases with no gene match: 0. The CDR3 coding sequence is TGCAGTGCTAGGACAGGGGACGAGCAGTACTTC. It translates to CSARTGDEQYF.

V gene TRBV7-2 combines with J gene TRBJ2-7; the match to TRBD1 covers 8 bases. The CDR3 covers 16 residues. The germline V gene has CDR1 SGHTA and CDR2 FQGNSA. After removal of 3 bases from V and 9 bases from J, the junction contained 16 bases not matched to a gene. The CDR3 DNA sequence: TGTGCCAGCAGCTTCCCCTTCGGACAGGGCGACCGCGCGCAGTACTTC. As protein: CASSFPFGQGDRAQYF. Together with reference TRBV7-2 and TRBJ2-7, the CDR3 gives the full variable domain: GAGVSQSPSNKVTEKGKDVELRCDPISGHTALYWYRQSLGQGLEFLIYFQGNSAPDKSGLPSDRFSAERTGGSVSTLTIQRTQQEDSAVYLCASSFPFGQGDRAQYFGPGTRLTVT.

The chain links TRBV28 to TRBJ1-1, with 8 bases fitting TRBD1. The germline V gene has CDR1 MDHEN and CDR2 SYDVKM. The CDR3 consists of 15 residues. The trim removed 4 bases at V and 4 bases at J, leaving 8 bases unmatched. CDR3 in amino acids: CASSSPDREGTEAFF. CDR3 DNA: TGTGCCAGCAGTTCCCCGGACAGGGAGGGCACTGAAGCTTTCTTT.